This T cell receptor (beta chain) was identified during a study of patients and donors after allogeneic stem cell transplantation. Many counts were recorded for this clonotype. TCRdb re-analysed the RT-PCR reads in MiXCR, keeping a single row per CDR3 protein. Of about 57,000 distinct CDR3 sequences in the sample, less than 15% were seen once. The germline gives CDR1 SGHTA, CDR2 FQGNSA. V was trimmed by 3 bases and J by 8 bases, leaving 10 bases between them. There are 12 residues in the CDR3. Input material: blood, either unsorted or a sorted T cell fraction (not recorded which). The genes are TRBV7-2 and TRBJ1-2; no clear D gene. The sequence was obtained from a human donor who was either an allogeneic HSCT recipient or a stem cell or donor lymphocyte infusion donor (not recorded which). It is not recorded whose cells these are; they may come from a transplant donor. CDR3 loop: CASSFYGVGYTF. In nucleotides, the CDR3 is TGTGCCAGCAGCTTTTACGGGGTCGGCTACACCTTC.